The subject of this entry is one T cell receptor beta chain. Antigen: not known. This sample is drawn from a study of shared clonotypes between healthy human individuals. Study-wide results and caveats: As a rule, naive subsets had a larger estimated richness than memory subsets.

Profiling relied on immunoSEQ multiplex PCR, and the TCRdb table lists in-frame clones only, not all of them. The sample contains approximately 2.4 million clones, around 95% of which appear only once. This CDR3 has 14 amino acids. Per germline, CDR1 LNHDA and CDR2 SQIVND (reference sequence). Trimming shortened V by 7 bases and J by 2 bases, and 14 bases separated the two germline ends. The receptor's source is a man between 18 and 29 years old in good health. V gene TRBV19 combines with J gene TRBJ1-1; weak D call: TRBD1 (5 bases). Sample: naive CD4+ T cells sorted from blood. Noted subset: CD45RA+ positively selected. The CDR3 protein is CASKGKLGNTEAFF. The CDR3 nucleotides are TGTGCCAGTAAGGGGAAATTGGGTAACACTGAAGCTTTCTTT.